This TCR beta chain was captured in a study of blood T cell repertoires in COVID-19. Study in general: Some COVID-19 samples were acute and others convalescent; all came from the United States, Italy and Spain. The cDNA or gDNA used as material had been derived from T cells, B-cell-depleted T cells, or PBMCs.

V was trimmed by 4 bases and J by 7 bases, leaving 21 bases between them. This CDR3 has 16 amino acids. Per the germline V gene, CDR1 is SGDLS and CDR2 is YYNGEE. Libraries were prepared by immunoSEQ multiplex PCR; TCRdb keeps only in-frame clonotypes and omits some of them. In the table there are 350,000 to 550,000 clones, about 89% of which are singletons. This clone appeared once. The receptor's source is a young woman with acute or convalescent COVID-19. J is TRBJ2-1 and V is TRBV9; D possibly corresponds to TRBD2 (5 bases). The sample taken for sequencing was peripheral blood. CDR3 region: CASSPLLSVSGNEQFF. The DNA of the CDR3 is TGTGCCAGCAGCCCTCTACTCTCAGTCTCGGGGAATGAGCAGTTCTTC.